This is a list of T cell receptor beta chains from one sample in a study of blood T cell repertoires in COVID-19. Using immunoSEQ multiplex PCR, the repertoire was profiled, and TCRdb retains in-frame clones only, with some absent. Altogether 95,000 to 150,000 clones are present, around 90% being singletons, with the ten largest covering about 1.5%. The sample was peripheral blood. These receptors all come from a human donor in a cohort sampled during active COVID-19. Both conserved end residues are part of each CDR3. The D gene is left open where the match is weak. Only some rows state a clone size, as once, few, many or a class for expanded clones.

j_call | d_call | v_call | clone_size | cdr3_nt | cdr3_aa
TRBJ1-4 | . | TRBV6-5 | . | TGTGCCAGCAGTCACAGGCATCCGGCTAGGGAAAAACTGTTTTTT | CASSHRHPAREKLFF
TRBJ1-6 | . | TRBV23-1 | . | TGCGCCAGCAGTCGTCTCACCAATAGCTCCTATAATTCACCCCTCCACTTT | CASSRLTNSSYNSPLHF
TRBJ2-5 | . | TRBV25-1 | . | TGTGCCAGCAGTGAATGGCGGGGCGGGTCCGAGACCCAGTACTTC | CASSEWRGGSETQYF
TRBJ2-1 | TRBD2 | TRBV4-2 | . | TGTGCCAGCAGCCAAGATAGCGGGAGGGCCTCTTGGAATGAGCAGTTCTTC | CASSQDSGRASWNEQFF
TRBJ1-3 | . | TRBV3-1/TRBV3-2 | . | TGTGCCAGCAGCCAACCGGGGGGCAACACCATATATTTT | CASSQPGGNTIYF
TRBJ1-1 | TRBD1 | TRBV19 | . | TGTGCCAGTAGTTGGGGGACAGGGGACACTGAAGCTTTCTTT | CASSWGTGDTEAFF
TRBJ1-1 | TRBD1 | TRBV5-1 | . | TGCGCCAGCAGCTTGGCAGAGGACAGGGACACTGAAGCTTTCTTT | CASSLAEDRDTEAFF
TRBJ2-7 | . | TRBV3-1/TRBV3-2 | . | TGTGCCAGCAGCCCCCAAACGGGCTACGAGCAGTACTTC | CASSPQTGYEQYF
TRBJ1-1 | . | TRBV6-2/TRBV6-3 | medium-sized | TGTGCCAGCAGTCTCGCCCTACGGGCTGAAGCTTTCTTT | CASSLALRAEAFF
TRBJ2-5 | . | TRBV5-6 | . | TGTGCCAGCAGTACGCGGGGCCGGAGGGAGACCCAGTACTTC | CASSTRGRRETQYF
TRBJ1-5 | . | TRBV6-6 | . | TGTGCCAGCAGCCGAGCTTCGGGGGGGGGAAGCAATCAGCCCCAGCATTTT | CASSRASGGGSNQPQHF
TRBJ2-3 | TRBD2 | TRBV7-2 | . | TGTGCCAGCAGCCTACCTAGCGGGGGCGGCACAGATACGCAGTATTTT | CASSLPSGGGTDTQYF
TRBJ2-1 | TRBD2 | TRBV27 | . | TGTGCCAGCAGTAACCTAGCGGGTGACAATGAGCAGTTCTTC | CASSNLAGDNEQFF
TRBJ2-2 | TRBD1 | TRBV28 | . | TGTGCCAGCAGCTTTACCTGGGGGGCGACAGGGGAGGCCGTGGACACCGGGGAGCTGTTTTTT | CASSFTWGATGEAVDTGELFF
TRBJ1-1 | . | TRBV28 | . | TGTGCCAGCAGTTCCGCCAACTGGTATGAAGCTTTCTTT | CASSSANWYEAFF
TRBJ2-5 | . | TRBV5-1 | . | TGCGCCAGCAGCTCACAAGAGACCCAGTACTTC | CASSSQETQYF
TRBJ2-1 | . | TRBV7-9 | . | TGTGCCAGCAGCTTTAGACCCCCAGGGTCGGCATACAATGAGCAGTTCTTC | CASSFRPPGSAYNEQFF